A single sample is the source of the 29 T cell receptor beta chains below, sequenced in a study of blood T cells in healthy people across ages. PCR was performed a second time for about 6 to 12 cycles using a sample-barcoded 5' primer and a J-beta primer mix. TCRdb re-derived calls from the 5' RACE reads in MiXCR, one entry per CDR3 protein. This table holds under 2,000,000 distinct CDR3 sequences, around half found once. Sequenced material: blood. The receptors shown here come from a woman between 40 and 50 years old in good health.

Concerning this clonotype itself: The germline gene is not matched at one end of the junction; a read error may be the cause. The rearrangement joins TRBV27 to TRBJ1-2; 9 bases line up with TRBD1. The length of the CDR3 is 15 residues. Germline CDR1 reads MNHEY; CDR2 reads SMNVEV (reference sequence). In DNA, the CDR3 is TGTGCCTGCAGTCCGGGGACAGGGAGACTCTATGGCTACACCTTC. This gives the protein CACSPGTGRLYGYTF.

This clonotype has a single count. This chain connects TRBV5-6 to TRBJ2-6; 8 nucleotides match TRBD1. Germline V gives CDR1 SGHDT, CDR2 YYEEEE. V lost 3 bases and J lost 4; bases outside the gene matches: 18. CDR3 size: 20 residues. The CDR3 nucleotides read TGTGCCAGCAGCTCTCATATGGGGAGACAGGGGCGGGAAGGGGCCAACGTCCTGACTTTC. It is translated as CASSSHMGRQGREGANVLTF.

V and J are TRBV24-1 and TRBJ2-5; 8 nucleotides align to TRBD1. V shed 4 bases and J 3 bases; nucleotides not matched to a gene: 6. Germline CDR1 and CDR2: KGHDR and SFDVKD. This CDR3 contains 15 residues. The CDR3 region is CATSDYRGIEETQYF. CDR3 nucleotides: TGTGCCACCAGTGACTACAGGGGGATCGAAGAGACCCAGTACTTC.

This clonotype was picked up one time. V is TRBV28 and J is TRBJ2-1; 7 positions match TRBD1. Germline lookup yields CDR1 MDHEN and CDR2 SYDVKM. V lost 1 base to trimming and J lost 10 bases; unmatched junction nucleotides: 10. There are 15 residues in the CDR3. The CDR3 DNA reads TGTGCCAGCAGTTTATTAACGACAGGGCCCCGCGAGCAGTTCTTC. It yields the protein CASSLLTTGPREQFF.

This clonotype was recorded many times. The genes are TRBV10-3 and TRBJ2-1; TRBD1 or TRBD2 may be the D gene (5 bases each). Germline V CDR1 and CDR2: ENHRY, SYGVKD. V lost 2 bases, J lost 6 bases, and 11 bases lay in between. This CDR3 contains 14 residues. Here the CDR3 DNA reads TGTGCCATCAGTGAGGGGACGCGCTCCAATGAGCAGTTCTTC. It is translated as CAISEGTRSNEQFF.

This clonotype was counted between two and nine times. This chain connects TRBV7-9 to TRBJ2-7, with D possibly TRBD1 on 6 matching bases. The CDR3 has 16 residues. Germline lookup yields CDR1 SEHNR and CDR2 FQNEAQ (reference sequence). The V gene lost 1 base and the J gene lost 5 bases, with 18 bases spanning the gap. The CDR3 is CASSLVSGGFWHEQYF. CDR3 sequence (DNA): TGTGCCAGCAGCTTAGTTTCTGGGGGCTTTTGGCACGAGCAGTACTTC.

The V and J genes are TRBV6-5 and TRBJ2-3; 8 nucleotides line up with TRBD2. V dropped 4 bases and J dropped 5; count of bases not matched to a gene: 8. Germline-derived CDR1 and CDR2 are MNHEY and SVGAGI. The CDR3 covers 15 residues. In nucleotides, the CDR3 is TGTGCCAGCAGTTTTACGGGGGGGCCTATAGATACGCAGTATTTT. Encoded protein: CASSFTGGPIDTQYF.

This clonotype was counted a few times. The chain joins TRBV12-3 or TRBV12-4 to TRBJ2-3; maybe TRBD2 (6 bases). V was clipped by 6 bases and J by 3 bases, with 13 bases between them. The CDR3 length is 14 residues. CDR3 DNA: TGTGCCAGCAGGCCTCCCGGGGGTACAGATACGCAGTATTTT. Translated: CASRPPGGTDTQYF.

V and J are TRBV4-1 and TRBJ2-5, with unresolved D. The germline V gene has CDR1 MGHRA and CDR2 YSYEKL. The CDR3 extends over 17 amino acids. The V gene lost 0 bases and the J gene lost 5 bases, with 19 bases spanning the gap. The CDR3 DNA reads TGCGCCAGCAGCCAAGATAGGCAAATCGCCTCTCGGGAGACCCAGTACTTC. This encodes CASSQDRQIASRETQYF.

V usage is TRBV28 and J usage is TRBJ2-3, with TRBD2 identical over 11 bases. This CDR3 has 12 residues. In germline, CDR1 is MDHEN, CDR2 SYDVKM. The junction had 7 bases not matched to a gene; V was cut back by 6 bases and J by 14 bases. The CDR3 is CASSRLAGQGYF. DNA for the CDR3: TGTGCCAGCAGCCGACTAGCGGGGCAGGGGTATTTT.

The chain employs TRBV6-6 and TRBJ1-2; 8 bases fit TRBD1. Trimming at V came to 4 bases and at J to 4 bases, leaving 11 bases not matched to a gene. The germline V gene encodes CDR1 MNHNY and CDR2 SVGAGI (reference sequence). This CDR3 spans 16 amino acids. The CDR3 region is CASSFPQGQGPYGYTF. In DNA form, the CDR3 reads TGTGCCAGCAGTTTTCCGCAAGGACAGGGCCCCTATGGCTACACCTTC.

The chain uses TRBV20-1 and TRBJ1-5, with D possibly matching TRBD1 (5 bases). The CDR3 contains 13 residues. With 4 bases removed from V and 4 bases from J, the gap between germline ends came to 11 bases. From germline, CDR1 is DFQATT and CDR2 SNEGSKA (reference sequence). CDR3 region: CSATDIPNQPQHF. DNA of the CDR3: TGCAGTGCTACGGACATTCCTAATCAGCCCCAGCATTTT.

CDR3 in DNA: TGTGCCAGCAGCCACGGACTAGCGGCACTCACAGATACGCAGTATTTT. This translates into CASSHGLAALTDTQYF. The J gene is TRBJ2-3, the V gene TRBV3-1, with 10 bases matching TRBD2. Germline V gene sequence: CDR1 LGHDT, CDR2 YNNKEL (reference sequence). Germline trimming cut 3 bases from V and 2 bases from J; bases unmatched to any gene: 5. The length of the CDR3 is 16 residues.

In DNA form, the CDR3 reads TGTGCCAGCAGTTTAGAGAGTTCGACCAAAAACATTCAGTACTTC. This gives the protein CASSLESSTKNIQYF. The genes are TRBV28 and TRBJ2-4; D is undetermined. The CDR3 covers 15 residues. Per germline, CDR1 MDHEN and CDR2 SYDVKM. With 2 bases removed from V and 2 bases from J, the gap between germline ends came to 10 bases.

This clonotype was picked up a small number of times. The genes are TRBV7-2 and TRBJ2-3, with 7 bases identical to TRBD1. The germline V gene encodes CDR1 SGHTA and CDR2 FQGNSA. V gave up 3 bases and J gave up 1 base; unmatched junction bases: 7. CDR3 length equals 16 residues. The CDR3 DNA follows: TGTGCCAGCAGCTTTAGGGGGCTTGGTGGCACAGATACGCAGTATTTT. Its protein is CASSFRGLGGTDTQYF.

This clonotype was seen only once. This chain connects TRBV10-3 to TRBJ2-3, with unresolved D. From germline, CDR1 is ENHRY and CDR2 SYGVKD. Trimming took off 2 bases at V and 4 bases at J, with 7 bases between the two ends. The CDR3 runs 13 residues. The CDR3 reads CAISENGADTQYF. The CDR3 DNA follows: TGTGCCATCAGTGAGAACGGTGCAGATACGCAGTATTTT.

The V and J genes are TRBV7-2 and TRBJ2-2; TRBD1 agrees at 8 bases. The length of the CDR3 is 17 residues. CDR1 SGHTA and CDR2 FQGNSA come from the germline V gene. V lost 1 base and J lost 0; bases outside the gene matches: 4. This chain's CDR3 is CASSLVGGQANTGELFF. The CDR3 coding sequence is TGTGCCAGCAGCTTAGTGGGGGGACAGGCGAACACCGGGGAGCTGTTTTTT.

The CDR3 nucleotides are TGTGCCAGCAGTCCCCCCGCACAGGGTGGCTACGAGCAGTACTTC. Encoded protein: CASSPPAQGGYEQYF. V is TRBV28 and J is TRBJ2-7; possibly TRBD1 for D (6 bases). The CDR3 has 15 residues. The germline V gene has CDR1 MDHEN and CDR2 SYDVKM. V lost 5 bases to trimming and J lost 3 bases, with 17 bases between them.

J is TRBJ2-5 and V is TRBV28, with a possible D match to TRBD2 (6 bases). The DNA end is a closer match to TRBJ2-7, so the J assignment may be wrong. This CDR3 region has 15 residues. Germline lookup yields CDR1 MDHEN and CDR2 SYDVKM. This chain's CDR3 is CASSLFQAGNYEQYF. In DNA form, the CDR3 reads TGTGCCAGCAGTTTATTCCAGGCGGGAAATTACGAGCAGTACTTC.

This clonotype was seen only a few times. The CDR3 bases are TGTGCCAGCAGCGTAGGGCATCCTAACTATGGCTACACCTTC. Amino acids: CASSVGHPNYGYTF. The chain has TRBV9 and TRBJ1-2; D not certain. Per germline, CDR1 SGDLS and CDR2 YYNGEE. V lost 0 bases, J lost 0 bases, and 6 bases lay in between. The CDR3 consists of 14 residues.

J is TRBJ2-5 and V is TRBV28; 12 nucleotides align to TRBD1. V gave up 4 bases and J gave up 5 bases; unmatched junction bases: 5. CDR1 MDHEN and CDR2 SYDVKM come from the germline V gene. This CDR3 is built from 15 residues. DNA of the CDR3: TGTGCCAGCAGTTCCCGGGACAGGGGGCCGGAGACCCAGTACTTC. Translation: CASSSRDRGPETQYF.

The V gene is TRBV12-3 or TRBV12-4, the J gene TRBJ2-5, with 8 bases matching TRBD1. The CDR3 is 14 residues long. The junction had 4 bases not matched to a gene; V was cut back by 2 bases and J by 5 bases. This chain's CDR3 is CASSLQGALETQYF. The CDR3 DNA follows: TGTGCCAGCAGTTTACAGGGGGCGTTGGAGACCCAGTACTTC.

CDR3 nucleotides: TGCGCCAGCAGCCACGACAGGGGGCTCATAGCCAAAAACATTCAGTACTTC. Translation gives CASSHDRGLIAKNIQYF. The V call is TRBV4-3, the J call TRBJ2-4; 10 bases are shared with TRBD1. The germline CDR1 and CDR2 sequences are LGHNA and YSLEER. V trimming: 3 bases; J trimming: 0 bases; junction bases outside the gene matches: 5. CDR3 length: 17 residues.

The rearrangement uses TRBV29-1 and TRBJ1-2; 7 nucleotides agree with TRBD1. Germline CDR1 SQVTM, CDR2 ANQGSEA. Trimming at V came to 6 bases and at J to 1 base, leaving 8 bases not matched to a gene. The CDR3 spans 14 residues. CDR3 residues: CSVKARGLNYGYTF. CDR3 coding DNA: TGCAGCGTGAAAGCTAGGGGGCTTAACTATGGCTACACCTTC.

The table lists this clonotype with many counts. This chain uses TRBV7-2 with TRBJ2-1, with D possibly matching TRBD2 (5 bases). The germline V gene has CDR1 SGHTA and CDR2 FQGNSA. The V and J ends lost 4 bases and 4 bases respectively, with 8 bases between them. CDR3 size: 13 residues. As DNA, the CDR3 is TGTGCCAGCAGCTCTCGGACTTACAATGAGCAGTTCTTC. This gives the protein CASSSRTYNEQFF. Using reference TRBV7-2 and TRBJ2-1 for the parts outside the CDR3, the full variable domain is GAGVSQSPSNKVTEKGKDVELRCDPISGHTALYWYRQSLGQGLEFLIYFQGNSAPDKSGLPSDRFSAERTGGSVSTLTIQRTQQEDSAVYLCASSSRTYNEQFFGPGTRLTVL.

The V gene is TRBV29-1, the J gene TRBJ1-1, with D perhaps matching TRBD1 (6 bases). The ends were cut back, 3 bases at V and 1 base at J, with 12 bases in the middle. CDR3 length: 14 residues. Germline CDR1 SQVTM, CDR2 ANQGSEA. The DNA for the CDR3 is TGCAGCGTTGACACGGGCAGGGGGAACACTGAAGCTTTCTTT. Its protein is CSVDTGRGNTEAFF.

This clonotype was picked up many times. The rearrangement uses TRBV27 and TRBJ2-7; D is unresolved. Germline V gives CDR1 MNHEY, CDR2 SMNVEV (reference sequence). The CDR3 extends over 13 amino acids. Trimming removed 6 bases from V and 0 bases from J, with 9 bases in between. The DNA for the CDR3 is TGTGCCAGCAGCCCCTCTAGCTCCTACGAGCAGTACTTC. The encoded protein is CASSPSSSYEQYF.

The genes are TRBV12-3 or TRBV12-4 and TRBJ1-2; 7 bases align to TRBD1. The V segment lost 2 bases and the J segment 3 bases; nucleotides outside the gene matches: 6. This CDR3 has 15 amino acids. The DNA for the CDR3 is TGTGCCAGCAGTTTAAGCCCCAGGGGGGACTATGGCTACACCTTC. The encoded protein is CASSLSPRGDYGYTF.

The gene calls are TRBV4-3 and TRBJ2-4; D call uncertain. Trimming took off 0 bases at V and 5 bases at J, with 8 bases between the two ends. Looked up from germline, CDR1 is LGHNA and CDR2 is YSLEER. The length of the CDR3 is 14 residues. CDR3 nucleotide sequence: TGCGCCAGCAGCCAAGATCGGAGCCAAAACATTCAGTACTTC. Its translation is CASSQDRSQNIQYF.